This TCR beta chain was recovered during a study of T cells in localized non-small cell lung cancer. Broader study findings: Across samples, adjacent lung featured a median around 55 of the top 100 tumor clones.

V lost 8 bases to trimming and J lost 3 bases, with 14 bases between them. Germline values: CDR1 SGHNT, CDR2 YYREEE (reference sequence). The CDR3 loop spans 14 amino acids. Remarks on this clone: The target antigen is unknown.

The protocol was immunoSEQ multiplex PCR, while the TCRdb copy is restricted to in-frame clones and leaves out a portion. The table has about 51,000 clones, 81% seen once. The V call is TRBV5-4, the J call TRBJ2-2; a possible D gene is TRBD2 (6 bases). The sample was peripheral blood mononuclear cells, taken before any cancer treatment. The receptor was isolated from a man aged 35 to 70 with stage III lung adenocarcinoma. In nucleotides, the CDR3 is TGTGCCAGTAATCCCGGGGACTACACCGGGGAGCTGTTTTTT. It is translated as CASNPGDYTGELFF.